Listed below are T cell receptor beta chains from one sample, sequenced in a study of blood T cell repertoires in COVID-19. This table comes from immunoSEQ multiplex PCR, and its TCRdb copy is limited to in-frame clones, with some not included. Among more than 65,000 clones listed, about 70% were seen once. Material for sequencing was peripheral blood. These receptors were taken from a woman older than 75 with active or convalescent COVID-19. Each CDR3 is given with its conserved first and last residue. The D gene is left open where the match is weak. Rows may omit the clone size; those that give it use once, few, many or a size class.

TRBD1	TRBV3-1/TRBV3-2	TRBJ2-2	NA	CASSPEADRGGDGELFF	TGTGCCAGCAGCCCCGAAGCGGACAGGGGGGGAGACGGGGAGCTGTTTTTT
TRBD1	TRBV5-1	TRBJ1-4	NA	CASSLRAGTVNEKLFF	TGCGCCAGCAGCTTGAGAGCCGGGACAGTTAATGAAAAACTGTTTTTT
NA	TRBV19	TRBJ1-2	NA	CASRSTVPYGYTF	TGTGCCAGTAGAAGTACAGTGCCCTATGGCTACACCTTC
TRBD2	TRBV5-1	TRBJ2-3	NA	CASSTSGGADTQYF	TGCGCCAGTTCGACTAGCGGGGGCGCAGATACGCAGTATTTT
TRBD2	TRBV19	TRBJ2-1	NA	CASSFRLAGGHYNEQFF	TGTGCCAGTAGTTTCCGACTAGCGGGGGGGCACTACAATGAGCAGTTCTTC
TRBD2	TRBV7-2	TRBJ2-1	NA	CASSLAGTSLDNEQFF	TGTGCCAGCAGCTTAGCCGGGACTAGCCTAGATAATGAGCAGTTCTTC
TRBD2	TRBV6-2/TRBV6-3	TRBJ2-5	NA	CASSYSTPSGGQETQYF	TGTGCCAGCAGTTACTCGACCCCTAGCGGGGGGCAAGAGACCCAGTACTTC
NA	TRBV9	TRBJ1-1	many	CASSVGMNTEAFF	TGTGCCAGCAGCGTTGGCATGAACACTGAAGCTTTCTTT
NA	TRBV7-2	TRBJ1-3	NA	CASSFGGRNSGNTIYF	TGTGCCAGCAGCTTCGGCGGAAGGAACTCTGGAAACACCATATATTTT
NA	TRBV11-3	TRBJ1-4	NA	CASSLACREVEGELFF	TGTGCCAGCAGCTTAGCGTGTCGGGAGGTCGAGGGGGAACTGTTTTTT
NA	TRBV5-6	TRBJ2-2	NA	CASSLGGGNTGELFF	TGTGCCAGCAGCTTGGGCGGTGGAAACACCGGGGAGCTGTTTTTT
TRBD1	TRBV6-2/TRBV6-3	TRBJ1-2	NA	CASSSAGTDGYTF	TGTGCCAGCAGTTCCGCCGGGACAGATGGCTACACCTTC
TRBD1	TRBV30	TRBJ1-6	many	CASATGDNSPLHF	TGTGCCTCGGCGACAGGGGATAATTCACCCCTCCACTTT
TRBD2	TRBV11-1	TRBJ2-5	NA	CASSLTSGGETQYF	TGTGCCAGCAGCTTAACAAGCGGGGGCGAGACCCAGTACTTC
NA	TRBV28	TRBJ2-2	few	CASSLIMEGAGGELFF	TGTGCCAGCAGTTTAATAATGGAGGGGGCTGGCGGGGAGCTGTTTTTT
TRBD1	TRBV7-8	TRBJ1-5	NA	CASSYDRANQPQHF	TGTGCCAGCAGCTATGACAGGGCCAATCAGCCCCAGCATTTT
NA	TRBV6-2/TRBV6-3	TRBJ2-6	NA	CASSYLSGANVLTF	TGTGCCAGCAGTTACCTCTCTGGGGCCAACGTCCTGACTTTC
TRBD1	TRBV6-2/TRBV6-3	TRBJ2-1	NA	CASSRDSYNEQFF	TGTGCCAGCAGCCGGGACAGCTACAATGAGCAGTTCTTC
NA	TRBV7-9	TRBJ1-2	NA	CASSSAGGYGYTF	TGTGCCAGCAGCTCTGCCGGAGGGTATGGCTACACCTTC
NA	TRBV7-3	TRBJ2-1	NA	CASSPGVNNEQFF	TGTGCCAGCAGCCCGGGGGTGAACAATGAGCAGTTCTTC
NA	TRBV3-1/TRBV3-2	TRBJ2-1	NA	CASSQDAGRGIEQFF	TGTGCCAGCAGCCAAGACGCCGGCAGGGGTATCGAGCAGTTCTTC
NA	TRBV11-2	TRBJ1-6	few	CASSFGDKNSPLHF	TGTGCCAGCAGCTTCGGGGACAAAAATTCACCCCTCCACTTT
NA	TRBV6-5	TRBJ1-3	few	CASRQNPSGNTIYF	TGTGCCAGCAGACAGAACCCCTCTGGAAACACCATATATTTT
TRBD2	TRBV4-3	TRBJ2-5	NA	CASSQGTSGGQETQYF	TGCGCCAGCAGCCAAGGGACTAGCGGGGGACAAGAGACCCAGTACTTC
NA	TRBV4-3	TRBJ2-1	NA	CASSQDGERALFF	TGCGCCAGCAGCCAAGACGGGGAGAGAGCGCTGTTCTTC
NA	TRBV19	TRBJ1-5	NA	CASSMRANQPQHF	TGTGCCAGTAGTATGAGGGCAAATCAGCCCCAGCATTTT
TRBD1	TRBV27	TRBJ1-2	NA	CASSLYGLGTGDLANYGYTF	TGTGCCAGCAGTTTATATGGTTTGGGGACAGGGGACCTCGCTAACTATGGCTACACCTTC
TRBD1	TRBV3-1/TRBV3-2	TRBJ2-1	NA	CASSHSDRENEQFF	TGTGCCAGCAGCCACTCTGACAGGGAGAATGAGCAGTTCTTC
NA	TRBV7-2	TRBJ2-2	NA	CASSLRSLNTGELFF	TGTGCCAGCAGCTTGCGGAGCCTTAACACCGGGGAGCTGTTTTTT
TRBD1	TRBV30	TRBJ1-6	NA	CAWSRQGADNSPLHF	TGTGCCTGGAGTAGGCAGGGGGCGGATAATTCACCCCTCCACTTT
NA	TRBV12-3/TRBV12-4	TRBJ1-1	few	CASSHEAFF	TGTGCCAGCAGTCATGAAGCTTTCTTT
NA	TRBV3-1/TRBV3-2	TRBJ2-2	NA	CASSPSSPGPGELFF	TGTGCCAGCAGCCCAAGTTCCCCAGGGCCCGGGGAGCTGTTTTTT
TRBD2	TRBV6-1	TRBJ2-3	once	CASSDWTSGGRAQYF	TGTGCCAGCAGTGATTGGACTAGCGGGGGAAGGGCGCAGTATTTT
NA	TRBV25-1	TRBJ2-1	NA	CASSATGLINEQFF	TGTGCCAGCAGCGCTACAGGGCTGATCAATGAGCAGTTCTTC
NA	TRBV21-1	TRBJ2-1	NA	CASSKAWTGVHNDEQFF	TGTGCCAGCAGCAAAGCCTGGACAGGGGTCCACAACGATGAGCAGTTCTTC
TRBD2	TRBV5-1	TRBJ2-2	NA	CASSLSSSGGANTGELFF	TGCGCCAGCAGCTTATCTTCTAGCGGGGGGGCGAACACCGGGGAGCTGTTTTTT
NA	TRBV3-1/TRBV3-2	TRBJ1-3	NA	CASSPGRGISGNTIYF	TGTGCCAGCAGCCCCGGAAGGGGCATCTCTGGAAACACCATATATTTT
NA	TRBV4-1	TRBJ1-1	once	CASSQDSDADTEAFF	TGCGCCAGCAGCCAAGATTCCGATGCGGACACTGAAGCTTTCTTT
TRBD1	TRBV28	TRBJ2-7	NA	CASLRTGDDEQYF	TGTGCCAGCCTAAGGACAGGGGACGACGAGCAGTACTTC
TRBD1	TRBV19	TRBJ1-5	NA	CASSSRQGAMSNQPQHF	TGTGCCAGTAGTTCCCGACAGGGGGCTATGAGCAATCAGCCCCAGCATTTT
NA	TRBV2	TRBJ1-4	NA	CARGTGASNEKLFF	TGTGCCAGAGGAACAGGAGCTTCTAATGAAAAACTGTTTTTT
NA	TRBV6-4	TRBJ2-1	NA	CATSTGTEGNEQFF	TGTGCCACTTCGACCGGGACGGAGGGCAATGAGCAGTTCTTC
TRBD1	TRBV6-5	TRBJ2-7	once	CASSYGTEDEQYF	TGTGCCAGCAGTTACGGGACAGAAGACGAGCAGTACTTC
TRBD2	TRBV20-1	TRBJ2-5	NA	CSASLLAGARGETQYF	TGCAGTGCTAGTCTACTAGCGGGGGCGCGGGGGGAGACCCAGTACTTC
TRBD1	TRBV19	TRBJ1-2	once	CATRTGVYGYTF	TGTGCCACCCGGACAGGTGTCTATGGCTACACCTTC
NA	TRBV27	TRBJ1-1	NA	CASSRTGNTEAFF	TGTGCCAGCAGTCGCACGGGGAACACTGAAGCTTTCTTT
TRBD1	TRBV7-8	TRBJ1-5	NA	CASRPGTGGLRSNQPQHF	TGTGCCAGCCGACCCGGGACAGGGGGCCTCCGAAGCAATCAGCCCCAGCATTTT
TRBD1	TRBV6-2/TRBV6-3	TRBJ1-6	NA	CASSAGTASSYNSPLHF	TGTGCCAGCAGCGCCGGGACAGCGAGCTCCTATAATTCACCCCTCCACTTT
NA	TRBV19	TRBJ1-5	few	CASRTRAGGGRGNQPQHF	TGTGCCAGTAGGACTAGGGCAGGAGGAGGGAGAGGCAATCAGCCCCAGCATTTT
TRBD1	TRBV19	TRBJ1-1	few	CASTSLGQANTEAFF	TGTGCCAGTACCTCTTTAGGACAGGCGAACACTGAAGCTTTCTTT
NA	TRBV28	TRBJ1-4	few	CASSLWGRSGKLFF	TGTGCCAGCAGTTTATGGGGTCGGTCGGGAAAACTGTTTTTT
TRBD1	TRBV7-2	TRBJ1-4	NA	CASSATGTGVEKLFF	TGTGCCAGCAGCGCGACCGGGACAGGGGTAGAAAAACTGTTTTTT
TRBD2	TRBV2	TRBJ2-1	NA	CASSNSGGAYNEQFF	TGTGCCAGCAGTAATAGCGGGGGGGCCTACAATGAGCAGTTCTTC
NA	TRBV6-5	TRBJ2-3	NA	CASSYGGGQSDTQYF	TGTGCCAGCAGTTACGGCGGGGGCCAGTCCGATACGCAGTATTTT
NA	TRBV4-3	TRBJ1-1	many	CASSQEAIGSTEAFF	TGCGCCAGCAGCCAAGAGGCCATCGGGAGCACTGAAGCTTTCTTT
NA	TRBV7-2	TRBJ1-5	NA	CASSLEAQAQQPQHF	TGTGCCAGCAGCTTAGAGGCACAGGCACAACAGCCCCAGCATTTT
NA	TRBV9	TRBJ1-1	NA	CASSARSGDPDTEAFF	TGTGCCAGCAGCGCACGGTCGGGGGACCCGGACACTGAAGCTTTCTTT
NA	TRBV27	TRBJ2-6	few	CASSLSIREPGANVLTF	TGTGCCAGCAGTTTGTCAATCAGGGAACCTGGGGCCAACGTCCTGACTTTC
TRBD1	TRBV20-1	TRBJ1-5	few	CSASNPTGGLGNQPQHF	TGCAGTGCTAGTAACCCCACAGGGGGCTTGGGCAATCAGCCCCAGCATTTT